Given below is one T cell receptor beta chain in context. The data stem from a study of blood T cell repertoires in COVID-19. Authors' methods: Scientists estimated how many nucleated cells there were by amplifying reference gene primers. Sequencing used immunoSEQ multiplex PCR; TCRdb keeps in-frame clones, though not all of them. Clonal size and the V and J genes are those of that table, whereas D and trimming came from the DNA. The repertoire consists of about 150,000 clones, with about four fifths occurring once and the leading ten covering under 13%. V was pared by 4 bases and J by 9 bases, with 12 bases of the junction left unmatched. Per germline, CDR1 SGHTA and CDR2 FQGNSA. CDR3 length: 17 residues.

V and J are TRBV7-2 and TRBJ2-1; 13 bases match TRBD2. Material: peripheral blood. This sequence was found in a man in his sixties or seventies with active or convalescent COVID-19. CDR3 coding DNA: TGTGCCAGCAGCTCCCTCCCACTAGCGGGGGGGATCTCTGAGCAGTTCTTC. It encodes CASSSLPLAGGISEQFF.